This record concerns one T cell receptor beta chain sequence. Antigen specificity is unknown. Construction of TCR beta libraries relied on iRepertoire HTBI primers and on Arm-PCR targeting CDR3 regions. TCRdb used MiXCR to reprocess the multiplex PCR reads, holding one entry per CDR3 protein. Of a few hundred thousand distinct CDR3 sequences in the sample, approximately 16% are singletons; the top ten hold over 7.5%. Germline V gene sequence: CDR1 SGHDN, CDR2 FVKESK. With 1 base removed from V and 8 bases from J, the gap between germline ends came to 15 bases. The CDR3 loop spans 15 amino acids. Time point indicated: newly diagnosed GD, antithyroid drugs for less than 3 months. Construction of the TCR library relied on RNA isolated from PBMCs. Per American Thyroid Association guidelines, Graves' disease was diagnosed. The data originate from a study of regulatory T cells in long-lasting Graves disease. Study-wide results and caveats: TRBV28, TRBJ1-2 and TRBJ2-5 were favored in persistent disease.

This same sample was also part of a study on T cells in Graves' hyperthyroidism and ophthalmopathy. In that study: Median prediction lead before ophthalmopathy onset was around 6.9 months with the model.

The receptor was isolated from a woman aged 40 to 55 with Graves disease. This sequence joins TRBV14 and TRBJ2-1; D is ambiguous. This material consisted of peripheral blood mononuclear cells (PBMCs), taken at new diagnosis, from a patient treated with antithyroid drugs. The CDR3 DNA is TGTGCCAGCAGCCAAGTCAGTGGAGCGTACGATGAGCAGTTCTTC. It codes for CASSQVSGAYDEQFF.